This TCR beta chain comes out of a study of T cell responses to AZD1222 COVID-19 vaccine. Study observations and caveats: Mostly white British, mostly female donors; authors suggested clonal diversity may be underestimated.

The CDR3 covers 13 residues. Germline-derived CDR1 and CDR2 are SNHLY and FYNNEI. Between the trimmed V and J ends, which lost 8 bases and 4 bases, there was a span of 14 bases. Of note for this clone: The antigen is undetermined.

Using immunoSEQ multiplex PCR, the repertoire was profiled, and TCRdb retains in-frame clones only, with some absent. The sample records 95,000 to 150,000 clones, roughly 87% being singletons. The clonotype comes from an adult in good health. The V call is TRBV2, the J call TRBJ1-2, with D perhaps TRBD1 (6 bases). The starting material was peripheral blood, obtained on day 0 of AZD1222 vaccination. CDR3 bases: TGTGCCAGCGTTCGCGTACAGGGCTATGGCTACACCTTC. Translated, it gives CASVRVQGYGYTF.